This is a list of T cell receptor beta chains from one sample in a study of chemoradiotherapy in HPV16-positive cancers. Assay used: immunoSEQ multiplex PCR; TCRdb lists only in-frame clones, some missing. The sample has a few thousand clones, about 74% seen once. This specimen consisted of tumor tissue, obtained from a patient who underwent chemoradiotherapy. The receptor set was obtained from a human donor with HPV-associated anogenital cancer. Both conserved end residues are part of each CDR3.

>TRBV12-2|TRBJ2-1
CASRFSSSSYNEQFF
>TRBV5-6|TRBJ2-3
CASSRQGRRTDTQYF
>TRBV7-9|TRBJ1-2
CASSRESGQGGGYTF
>TRBV11-2|TRBJ2-7
CASSPTTDIYEQYF
>TRBV2|TRBJ1-5
CASSGGISNQPQHF
>TRBV7-6|TRBJ1-4
CASSKWGQRNEKLFF
>TRBV30|TRBJ2-5
CAWSFGEGVETQYF
>TRBV6-5|TRBJ2-3
CASSYGSSADTQYF
>TRBV5-1|TRBJ2-1
CASSRGQPGDNEQFF
>TRBV20-1|TRBJ2-1
CSVPDYNEQFF
>TRBV15|TRBJ2-1
CATRGGSSYNEQFF
>TRBV9|TRBJ1-2
CASSVGGWGYYGYTF
>TRBV7-3|TRBJ2-2
CASRDGPDTGELFF
>TRBV11-3|TRBJ2-5
CASSLIYGFGETQYF
>TRBV6-1|TRBJ2-7
CASSESLGTSEIYEQYF
>TRBV27|TRBJ2-6
CASMLYNPGANVLTF
>TRBV7-9|TRBJ2-7
CASSSTGGAYEQYF
>TRBV15|TRBJ2-7
CATSRDREYEQYF
>TRBV9|TRBJ2-1
CASSVAYRSTYNEQFF
>TRBV5-1|TRBJ2-1
CASSFRTSGDGDEQFF
>TRBV11-2|TRBJ2-1
CASSLGSGLYAWEQFF
>TRBV25-1|TRBJ2-2
CASLGTVSGELFF
>TRBV9|TRBJ1-1
CASSVGVDHVLKSEAFF
>TRBV7-6|TRBJ1-1
CASSLGTGVNTEAFF
>TRBV6-1|TRBJ1-4
CASSGEGTGKVEKLFF
>TRBV4-1|TRBJ2-5
CASSQASPSGETQYF
>TRBV25-1|TRBJ2-7
CASSGGRGTYEQYF
>TRBV21-1|TRBJ2-5
CASTEGADQETQYF
>TRBV27|TRBJ2-3
CASSLKGGRGDTQYF
>TRBV5-1|TRBJ1-2
CASRLNYGYTF
>TRBV7-3|TRBJ2-3
CASSLREADTQYF
>TRBV9|TRBJ1-2
CASSATDRGGYGYTF
>TRBV5-1|TRBJ2-2
CASSLVDRSNTGELFF
>TRBV7-2|TRBJ2-2
CASSPFTGELFF
>TRBV11-3|TRBJ2-2
CASSPRGNTGELFF
>TRBV6-5|TRBJ1-5
CASSPSGGWGQPQHF
>TRBV4-2|TRBJ2-5
CASSLGETQYF
>TRBV9|TRBJ1-4
CASSQDNFNEKLFF
>TRBV7-2|TRBJ2-3
CASSSLAGVTDTQYF
>TRBV18|TRBJ1-5
CASSPPRGQGNQPQHF
>TRBV7-9|TRBJ1-2
CASSLDGIQGGYTF
>TRBV10-1|TRBJ1-2
CASRQKWGGYTF
>TRBV27|TRBJ2-7
CAGRTARSGRPSYEQYF
>TRBV19|TRBJ1-4
CASSVWTAFSEKLFF
>TRBV6-5|TRBJ2-7
CASSYARSAGSYEQYF
>TRBV11-2|TRBJ2-3
CASSNQLAGGGADTQYF